The following is a T cell receptor beta chain sequence with its context. Its target is unknown. The PCR ran on 60 Vbeta and 13 Jbeta primers. Assay used: immunoSEQ multiplex PCR; TCRdb lists only in-frame clones, some missing. The sample has about 140,000 clones; around three quarters are singletons. There are 15 residues in the CDR3. V lost 2 bases to trimming and J lost 2 bases; unmatched junction nucleotides: 5. Per germline, CDR1 LNHDA and CDR2 SQIVND (reference sequence). The sample belongs to a study of cytomegalovirus exposure and HLA in healthy donors. Study information: An early release of data contained about 85 million unique TCRs, which came from HLA-typed donors.

Study-level points and caveats: Earlier analysis yielded a pattern in which most TCR beta V segments were productive about 90% or about 30% of the time. The study recorded fewer than 200 TCR beta chains that were cytomegalovirus-associated. Another analysis was done later, and it associated 15,000 or so TCR beta sequences with HLA alleles at 0.05 false discovery rate.

The TCR originated in a middle-aged woman in good health and CMV-seropositive. Input material: PBMCs. The chain has TRBV19 and TRBJ2-7; 8 positions agree with TRBD2. The CDR3 reads CASSIKLAAPYEQYF. Written as DNA, the CDR3 is TGTGCCAGTAGTATAAAACTAGCGGCCCCCTACGAGCAGTACTTC.